In this sample, the clone carrying this T cell receptor (beta chain) turned up a few times. Its matching antigen is unknown. Each TCR beta cDNA library carried unique molecular identifiers. Each CDR3 protein is one row after TCRdb ran MiXCR on the PCR reads. Counted here are 350,000 to 500,000 distinct CDR3 sequences, approximately 39% occurring once; the ten biggest clones make up under 9%. The data were obtained in a study of post-analysis software for immune sequencing data. Background on the study: Recorded subtypes: relapsing-remitting, secondary progressive, progressive-relapsing; some patients unannotated.

V dropped 4 bases and J dropped 2 bases, with 15 bases sitting between them. The length of the CDR3 is 15 residues. CDR1 and CDR2 (germline): MNHNY, SVGAGI (reference sequence). Study findings and constraints: When patients were compared with controls, four or five TRBV segments were more frequent, TRBV5-6, TRBV5-1 and TRBV20-1 among them. Under F measure analysis, samples from one preparation batch co-clustered strongly. Significantly lower normalized Chao1 diversity was seen in multiple sclerosis patients than in controls.

The chain couples TRBV6-6 to TRBJ2-7, with a possible D match to TRBD2 (5 bases). This clonotype originated in a girl aged 2 to 9 with multiple sclerosis. Sequenced sample: blood. CDR3 sequence: CASSLAPSSTYEQYF. The CDR3 nucleotides read TGTGCCAGCAGTTTAGCCCCTAGCAGTACCTACGAGCAGTACTTC.